This TCR beta chain was observed in a study of PD-1 blockade in classical Hodgkin lymphoma. Study results and limitations: The study found that TCR diversity rose significantly by C4D1 in CD4+ but not CD8+ cells. Still unresolved is the cause of the repertoire differences, which may be disease activity or prior therapy. Exclusion was applied to patients who started nivolumab under 1 year after ASCT.

Clones were read by immunoSEQ multiplex PCR, and TCRdb kept only the in-frame ones, dropping some. The table includes fewer than 6,500 clones, roughly 80% detected once. Brentuximab vedotin exposure varied among the patients, all of whom had relapsed after autologous stem cell transplantation. Progressive disease, partial response or complete response was each patient's best response. The CDR3 extends over 15 amino acids. The germline V and J ends were trimmed by 0 bases and 7 bases, with 12 bases remaining between them. Germline V gene lookup returns CDR1 MNHNS and CDR2 SASEGT. Concerning this clone: Its antigen is still unknown.

This receptor was taken from a human donor with classical Hodgkin lymphoma. V usage is TRBV6-1 and J usage is TRBJ1-4; possible D gene TRBD1, 5 bases. This sample comprised peripheral blood mononuclear cells (PBMCs), obtained at baseline. The CDR3 sequence is CASSEASRGGEKLFF. For the CDR3, the DNA is TGTGCCAGCAGTGAAGCCAGCCGGGGGGGTGAAAAACTGTTTTTT.